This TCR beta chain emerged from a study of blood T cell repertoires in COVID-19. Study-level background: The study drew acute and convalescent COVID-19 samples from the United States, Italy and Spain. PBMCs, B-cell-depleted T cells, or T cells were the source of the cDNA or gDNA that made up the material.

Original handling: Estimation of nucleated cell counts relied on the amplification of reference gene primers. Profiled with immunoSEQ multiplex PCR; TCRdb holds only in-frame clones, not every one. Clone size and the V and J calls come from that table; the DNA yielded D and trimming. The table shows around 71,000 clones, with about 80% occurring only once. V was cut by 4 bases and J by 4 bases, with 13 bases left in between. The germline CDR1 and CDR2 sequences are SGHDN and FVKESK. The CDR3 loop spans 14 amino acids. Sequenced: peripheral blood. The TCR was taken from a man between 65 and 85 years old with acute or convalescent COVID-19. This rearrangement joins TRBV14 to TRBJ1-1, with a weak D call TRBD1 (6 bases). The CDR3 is CASSLKQGITEAFF. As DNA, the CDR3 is TGTGCCAGCAGCCTCAAACAGGGTATCACTGAAGCTTTCTTT.